The TCR beta chain under discussion was sequenced for a study of sequential checkpoint blockade in melanoma (dated 2019 in TCRdb). For the study in its entirety: Using 1:1 randomization, the trial assigned patients either to first-line nivolumab followed by ipilimumab (arm A) or to ipilimumab followed by nivolumab (arm B). Maintenance nivolumab came after each of the two trial sequences.

The immunoSEQ Assay was used to immunosequence TCRbeta CDR3 regions from genomic DNA. Prior to high-throughput sequencing, genomic DNA was amplified by bias-controlled multiplex PCR. The paper's data handling went like this. To quantify the absolute abundance of each unique TCRbeta CDR3 region, the sequences were collapsed and filtered. Clonality, defined as 1 minus Pielou's evenness, was calculated using only productive rearrangements. Clones with significantly greater frequencies in on-treatment versus baseline samples were identified using a previously published method. Sourced from immuneACCESS, this table was stored by TCRdb with only in-frame sequences that have V and J called. A share of the clones is absent; for the studies checked, an unresolved V gene accounts for under half, and the remainder has no known explanation. V, J and clone size are those of that table, while D and trimming were read from the DNA. Recorded for this sample are more than 35,000 clones; approximately 90% of them occurred a single time. The ten largest clonotypes hold around 12% of the sample.

With regard to this clone: This clone's antigen is unknown. Per-base qualities were not stored, and no clone one base away is much larger.

CDR1 and CDR2, per the germline V gene (reference sequence), are SGHNT and YYREEE. Its CDR3 holds 14 amino acids, cysteine through phenylalanine. CDR3 DNA is the only sequence kept; it has 42 bases, read in frame from the first base. Germline trimming amounts to 6 bases on V and 13 bases on J, with 12 as the count of junction bases outside the gene matches. Study-wide findings and limitations: The model for predicting response that combines TCR metrics with mutation burden needs to be validated in larger, independent patient cohorts.

Explained via the paper, the treatment or condition label denotes: randomized to nivolumab then ipilimumab (arm A) or the reverse (arm B). Prior DNA-damaging chemotherapy had not been received by any trial patient. On a FACS Aria II flow cytometer, live CD3+CD8+ cells that were negative for CD19 and CD56 were sorted from thawed PBMCs. CheckMate 064, a randomized, open-label phase II trial of sequential checkpoint blockade, was the source of the samples, all of which came from patients with melanoma. Peripheral blood mononuclear cells were obtained through leukapheresis, purified using Ficoll-Paque, and frozen in human serum containing approximately 9.5% DMSO. Immediately after sorting, the purity of sorted blood CD3+CD8+ cells was verified to be >98%, after which DNA was extracted.

Sample: CD8+ T cells sorted from blood (inferred from file names), taken from a patient given nivolumab and ipilimumab in sequence. The receptor chain draws on TRBV5-4 and TRBJ2-1, with 11 junctional bases fitting TRBD2. The origin of this receptor is a human donor with melanoma. The DNA reads TGTGCCAGCACACCTGGACTAGCGGGCGGAGGTCAGTTCTTC. This encodes CASTPGLAGGGQFF.